The rows below give T cell receptor beta chains drawn from one sample of a study of T cell repertoires in cytomegalovirus infection. These TCRs' antigens remain unknown. TCRdb recomputed calls from the reads with MiXCR, one row per CDR3 protein. The sample shows more than 90,000 distinct CDR3 sequences, around 9.1% of them seen only once. Sequenced material: PBMCs, sequenced either directly or after in vitro stimulation (not recorded which). These receptors all stem from a human donor in good health (CMV status not recorded). Some clones in this sample may be carry-over from other donors' samples. Both conserved end residues are part of each CDR3. D genes are given only for firm matches. Clone size is given for some rows only: seen once, a few or many times, or a class if the clone is expanded.

j_gene	abundance	v_gene	d_gene	CDR3nt	CDR3aa
TRBJ1-2	many	TRBV7-2	-	TGTGCCAGCAGCTTAACGAACCCGGGCGCCGGGGGCTACACCTTC	CASSLTNPGAGGYTF
TRBJ2-1	-	TRBV6-2/TRBV6-3	TRBD2	TGTGCCAGCAGTCAACCGGGAGGCTACAATGAGCAGTTCTTC	CASSQPGGYNEQFF
TRBJ2-1	-	TRBV6-2/TRBV6-3	TRBD2	TGTGCCAGCGCCCGCGCGGGAGGGAACAATGAGCAGTTCTTC	CASARAGGNNEQFF
TRBJ1-1	few	TRBV7-8	TRBD1	TGTGCCAGCAGCTTATCCGGGACAGGGGGCACTGAAGCTTTCTTT	CASSLSGTGGTEAFF
TRBJ2-3	many	TRBV7-2	TRBD2	TGTGCCAGCAGCTTAGTGGTTCTAGCGGGAGTGTCAGATACGCAGTATTTT	CASSLVVLAGVSDTQYF
TRBJ2-3	few	TRBV5-4	-	TGTGCCAGCAGCTTGGTCTATCCCTCAGATACGCAGTATTTT	CASSLVYPSDTQYF
TRBJ2-5	many	TRBV7-2	-	TGTGCCAGCAGCTCGCGGGTTTCAGAGACCCAGTACTTC	CASSSRVSETQYF
TRBJ1-4	few	TRBV18	-	TGTGCCAGCTCACCACAGACACGGGGTCCAACTAATGAAAAACTGTTTTTT	CASSPQTRGPTNEKLFF
TRBJ1-5	-	TRBV7-9	-	TGTGCCAGCAGCTTAGGCGTGGATCAGCCCCAGCATTTT	CASSLGVDQPQHF
TRBJ1-4	many	TRBV7-2	-	TGTGCCAGCAGCACCTCGGGGGTTGGTGGCGAAAAACTGTTTTTT	CASSTSGVGGEKLFF
TRBJ1-3	few	TRBV6-1	-	TGTGCCAGCAGTGTTTTCAGCTCTGGAAACACCATATATTTT	CASSVFSSGNTIYF
TRBJ2-2	-	TRBV4-1	TRBD1	TGCGCCAGCAGCCAAGTGGGACAGGCCGGGGAGCTGTTTTTT	CASSQVGQAGELFF
TRBJ2-1	-	TRBV27	-	TGTGCCGGCAGTTCCTATCTAAGCTCCTACAATGAGCAGTTCTTC	CAGSSYLSSYNEQFF
TRBJ1-1	few	TRBV19	-	TGTGCCACCAGAAGGGAGAACACTGAAGCTTTCTTT	CATRRENTEAFF
TRBJ2-5	-	TRBV19	-	TGTGCCAGTAGTATAGATTCACCTGGCGCCCAAGAGACCCAGTACTTC	CASSIDSPGAQETQYF
TRBJ2-5	many	TRBV4-1	TRBD1	TGCGCCAGCAGCCAAGACGCCGGACAGGGGGCAGAGACCCAGTACTTC	CASSQDAGQGAETQYF
TRBJ1-1	few	TRBV19	-	TGTGCCACCAAAGGACTTGGGGGCACTGAAGCTTTCTTT	CATKGLGGTEAFF
TRBJ2-7	medium-sized	TRBV6-1	TRBD1	TGTGCCAGCAGTCCTACCGGGACAGGGTTAGGAGAGCAGTACTTC	CASSPTGTGLGEQYF
TRBJ2-5	many	TRBV7-2	TRBD2	TGTGCCAGCAGCTCCCGGACTAGCTCCGGGTGGGAGACCCAGTACTTC	CASSSRTSSGWETQYF
TRBJ1-1	-	TRBV19	-	TGTGCCAGTAGACGCTGGGATGGGAAGGCTTTCTTT	CASRRWDGKAFF
TRBJ2-5	many	TRBV7-2	-	TGTGCCAGCAGCTTTGTACAGACCCAAGAGACCCAGTACTTC	CASSFVQTQETQYF
TRBJ2-1	many	TRBV6-2/TRBV6-3	-	TGTGCCAGCAGTTCGGTTCGGACCTACAATGAGCAGTTCTTC	CASSSVRTYNEQFF
TRBJ1-5	many	TRBV6-5	-	TGTGCCAGCAGTTACTCTCAGCCTAGGGTGATCGATCAGCCCCAGCATTTT	CASSYSQPRVIDQPQHF
TRBJ2-1	many	TRBV19	TRBD1	TGTGCCAGTAGTGTCCGGGACAGCTCCTACAATGAGCAGTTCTTC	CASSVRDSSYNEQFF
TRBJ2-2	many	TRBV6-1	TRBD2	TGTGCCAGCAGTCACGCAGGACTAGCGGGGGCCACCGGGGAGCTGTTTTTT	CASSHAGLAGATGELFF
TRBJ2-3	many	TRBV7-2	TRBD2	TGTGCCAGCAGCTCTGGACGGGGACTAGCGGGGAAATTTAGCACAGATACGCAGTATTTT	CASSSGRGLAGKFSTDTQYF
TRBJ2-7	-	TRBV7-2	-	TGTGCCAGCAGCCCGTACACCTACGAGCAGTACTTC	CASSPYTYEQYF
TRBJ2-5	-	TRBV25-1	-	TGTGCCAGCAGTGATTACAGGGTTGAGACCCAGTACTTC	CASSDYRVETQYF
TRBJ1-2	many	TRBV30	TRBD1	TGTGCCTGGAACTCCAAGAGGACAGGGGGATATAGCTACACCTTC	CAWNSKRTGGYSYTF
TRBJ2-3	many	TRBV28	TRBD1	TGTGCCAGCAGTTTAGTGGGGGACAGGGCCATTTATACGCAGTATTTT	CASSLVGDRAIYTQYF
TRBJ2-1	few	TRBV12-3/TRBV12-4	-	TGTGCCAGCACCCCGGGAGAAGAATCCTACAATGAGCAGTTCTTC	CASTPGEESYNEQFF
TRBJ2-2	-	TRBV6-5	-	TGTGCCAGCAGGGGGGGGATAGGGACAACGAACACCGGGGAGCTGTTTTTT	CASRGGIGTTNTGELFF
TRBJ2-3	-	TRBV27	-	TGTGCCAGCAGTACCGTGGGGAAAGATACGCAGTATTTT	CASSTVGKDTQYF